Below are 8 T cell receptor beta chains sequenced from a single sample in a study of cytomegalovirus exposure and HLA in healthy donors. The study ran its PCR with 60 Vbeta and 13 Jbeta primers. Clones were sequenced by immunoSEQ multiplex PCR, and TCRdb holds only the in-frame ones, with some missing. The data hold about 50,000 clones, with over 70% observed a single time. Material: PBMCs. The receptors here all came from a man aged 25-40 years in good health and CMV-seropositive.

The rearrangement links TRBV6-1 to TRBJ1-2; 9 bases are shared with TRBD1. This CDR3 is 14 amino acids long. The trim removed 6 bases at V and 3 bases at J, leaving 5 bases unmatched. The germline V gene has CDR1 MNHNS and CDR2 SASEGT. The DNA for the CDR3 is TGTGCCAGCAGAAGGACAGGGGAAGACTATGGCTACACCTTC. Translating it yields CASRRTGEDYGYTF.

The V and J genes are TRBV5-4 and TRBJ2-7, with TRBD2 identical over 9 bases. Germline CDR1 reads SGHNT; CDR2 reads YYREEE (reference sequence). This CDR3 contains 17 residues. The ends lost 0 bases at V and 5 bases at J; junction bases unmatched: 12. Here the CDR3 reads CASSLVLGGGAVHEQYF. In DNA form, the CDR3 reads TGTGCCAGCAGCTTGGTATTGGGCGGGGGGGCCGTCCACGAGCAGTACTTC.

Here the CDR3 reads CASSSPGQGNEQYF. Written as DNA, the CDR3 is TGTGCCAGCAGTTCACCGGGACAGGGAAACGAGCAGTACTTC. The chain uses TRBV27 and TRBJ2-7, with 9 bases aligning to TRBD1. Germline CDR1 MNHEY, CDR2 SMNVEV (reference sequence). The junction had 6 bases not matched to a gene; V was cut back by 4 bases and J by 5 bases. There are 14 residues in the CDR3.

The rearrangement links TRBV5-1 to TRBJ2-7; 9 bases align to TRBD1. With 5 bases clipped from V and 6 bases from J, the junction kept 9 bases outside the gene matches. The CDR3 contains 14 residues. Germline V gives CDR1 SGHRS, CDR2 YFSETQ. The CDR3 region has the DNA TGCGCCAGCAGACCATTGGACAGGGGAGGCGAGCAGTACTTC. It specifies CASRPLDRGGEQYF.

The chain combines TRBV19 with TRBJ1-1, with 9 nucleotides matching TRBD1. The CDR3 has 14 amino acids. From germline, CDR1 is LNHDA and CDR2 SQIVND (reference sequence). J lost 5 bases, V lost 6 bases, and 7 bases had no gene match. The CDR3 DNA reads TGTGCCAGTAGCCTCGGGACAGGGAGGACTGAAGCTTTCTTT. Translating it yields CASSLGTGRTEAFF.

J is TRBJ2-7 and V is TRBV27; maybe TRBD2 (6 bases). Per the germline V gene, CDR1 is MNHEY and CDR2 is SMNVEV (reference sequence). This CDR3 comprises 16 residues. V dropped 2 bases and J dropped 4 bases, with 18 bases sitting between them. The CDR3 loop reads CASSLRGPAGWYEQYF. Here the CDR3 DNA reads TGTGCCAGCAGTTTACGGGGCCCGGCGGGGTGGTACGAGCAGTACTTC.

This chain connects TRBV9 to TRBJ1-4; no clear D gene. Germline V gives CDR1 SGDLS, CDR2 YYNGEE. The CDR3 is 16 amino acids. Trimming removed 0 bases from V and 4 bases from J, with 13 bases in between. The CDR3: CASSVGVATSNEKLFF. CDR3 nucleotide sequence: TGTGCCAGCAGCGTAGGGGTCGCGACAAGTAATGAAAAACTGTTTTTT.

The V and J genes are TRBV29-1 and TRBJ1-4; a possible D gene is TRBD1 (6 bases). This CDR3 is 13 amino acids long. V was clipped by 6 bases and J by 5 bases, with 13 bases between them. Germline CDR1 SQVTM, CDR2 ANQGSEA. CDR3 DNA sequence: TGCAGCGTAGAGACAGGCACCAATGAAAAACTGTTTTTT. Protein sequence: CSVETGTNEKLFF.